This T cell receptor beta chain was observed in a study of shared clonotypes between healthy human individuals. Study results and caveats: For sorted subsets, rarefaction showed incomplete sequencing despite large depth. Sharing across four donors was highest in naive CD4 (around 5%) and lowest in memory CD8 (around 0.4%).

It was CD45RO-negative cells, positively selected for CCR7, that made up naive CD8 cells, with terminally differentiated effector memory CD45RA+ cells excluded. A note on this clone: Its antigen is undetermined.

Sequencing was at deep level. Authors' analysis steps: Junction-only sequences produced by ImmunoSEQ had no quality scores, so filtering differed. Sequencing used immunoSEQ multiplex PCR; TCRdb keeps in-frame clones, though not all of them. V, J and clone size were drawn from that table, and D and trimming were deduced from the DNA. The profile shows roughly 2,000,000 clones, approximately 92% of them singletons. V trimming: 5 bases; J trimming: 7 bases; junction bases outside the gene matches: 11. Germline V lookup: CDR1 LNHDA, CDR2 SQIVND (reference sequence). The CDR3 is 16 amino acids. The V call is TRBV19, the J call TRBJ2-2; 9 nucleotides align to TRBD1. This TCR was sampled from a man younger than 30 in good health. Some clones in this sample may be carry-over from other donors' samples. The material sequenced was naive CD8+ T cells from PBMCs. Here the CDR3 reads CASSPDRTGVNGELFF. Here the CDR3 DNA reads TGTGCCAGTAGTCCCGACCGGACAGGGGTTAACGGGGAGCTGTTTTTT.